This is a list of T cell receptor beta chains from one sample in a study of T cell changes during pregnancy in multiple sclerosis. The data were produced by immunoSEQ multiplex PCR, yet TCRdb's version contains in-frame clones alone and is incomplete. The table has about 68,000 clones, more than 80% seen once. The sample in question was peripheral blood, obtained in the second trimester of pregnancy. The receptors were gathered from a female donor with multiple sclerosis, enrolled in a pregnancy study. The CDR3 runs from the conserved cysteine through the conserved F or W.

j_gene: TRBJ2-7; v_gene: TRBV27; CDR3aa: CASSGWGENYEQYF
j_gene: TRBJ1-1; v_gene: TRBV2; CDR3aa: CASSVRQGLSGTEAFF
j_gene: TRBJ1-4; v_gene: TRBV10-3; CDR3aa: CAISEYVSRGSEKLFF
j_gene: TRBJ1-2; v_gene: TRBV5-6; CDR3aa: CASSDRYGYTF
j_gene: TRBJ2-7; v_gene: TRBV9; CDR3aa: CASSAGTAYEQYF
j_gene: TRBJ1-1; v_gene: TRBV29-1; CDR3aa: CSALRGKNTEAFF
j_gene: TRBJ1-3; v_gene: TRBV5-1; CDR3aa: CASSALTGTGNTIYF
j_gene: TRBJ1-1; v_gene: TRBV2; CDR3aa: CARVQVGTEAFF
j_gene: TRBJ1-6; v_gene: TRBV29-1; CDR3aa: CSVEEGANSPLHF
j_gene: TRBJ2-7; v_gene: TRBV18; CDR3aa: CASSRTSGGMEQYF
j_gene: TRBJ2-5; v_gene: TRBV11-2; CDR3aa: CASSPRTSGGGETQYF
j_gene: TRBJ1-4; v_gene: TRBV5-1; CDR3aa: CASSSPDRTNEKLFF
j_gene: TRBJ1-5; v_gene: TRBV10-3; CDR3aa: CAISAQGTDQPQHF
j_gene: TRBJ1-2; v_gene: TRBV7-2; CDR3aa: CASRPGTGYGYTF
j_gene: TRBJ1-4; v_gene: TRBV7-9; CDR3aa: CASSQASSTNEKLFF
j_gene: TRBJ2-5; v_gene: TRBV4-3; CDR3aa: CASSQDPNGGAAETQYF
j_gene: TRBJ2-5; v_gene: TRBV9; CDR3aa: CASSVGLAEETQYF
j_gene: TRBJ2-7; v_gene: TRBV5-6; CDR3aa: CASSSPGTLSHEQYF
j_gene: TRBJ1-4; v_gene: TRBV6-5; CDR3aa: CASSYPGQGGEKLFF
j_gene: TRBJ1-1; v_gene: TRBV7-9; CDR3aa: CASSSGTENTEAFF
j_gene: TRBJ1-1; v_gene: TRBV27; CDR3aa: CASTKTGGYERWTEAFF
j_gene: TRBJ1-2; v_gene: TRBV10-3; CDR3aa: CAIKQQGAYGYTF
j_gene: TRBJ2-7; v_gene: TRBV2; CDR3aa: CASGGVFSYEQYF
j_gene: TRBJ1-2; v_gene: TRBV5-4; CDR3aa: CASSLEPQGAWYGYTF
j_gene: TRBJ2-5; v_gene: TRBV9; CDR3aa: CASSVASGTQETQYF
j_gene: TRBJ2-5; v_gene: TRBV25-1; CDR3aa: CASILGETQYF
j_gene: TRBJ1-4; v_gene: TRBV10-3; CDR3aa: CATAPGGEKLFF
j_gene: TRBJ2-7; v_gene: TRBV5-8; CDR3aa: CASSPWSGTGGLDEQYF
j_gene: TRBJ2-3; v_gene: TRBV6-1; CDR3aa: CASSRGGVGDTQYF
j_gene: TRBJ1-1; v_gene: TRBV29-1; CDR3aa: CSAADTEAFF
j_gene: TRBJ1-5; v_gene: TRBV5-6; CDR3aa: CASSWGTGSQPQHF
j_gene: TRBJ2-2; v_gene: TRBV30; CDR3aa: CAWSPGTGELFF
j_gene: TRBJ2-7; v_gene: TRBV5-4; CDR3aa: CASSLGLAGRGFSYEQYF
j_gene: TRBJ2-7; v_gene: TRBV10-3; CDR3aa: CAIRQGRGMGPYEQYF
j_gene: TRBJ2-7; v_gene: TRBV20-1; CDR3aa: CSARTSYEQYF
j_gene: TRBJ1-4; v_gene: TRBV11-1; CDR3aa: CASSLKGDYEKLFF
j_gene: TRBJ1-3; v_gene: TRBV12-2; CDR3aa: CASRRTRTGDGNTIYF